This T cell receptor beta chain came from a study of control samples from healthy donors and cancer patients (dated by TCRdb to about 2020). From cysteine to phenylalanine, the CDR3 is 14 amino acids long. Of all the DNA, just the CDR3 is kept, 42 bases in frame from base 1. Here V drops 3 bases and J drops 6 bases, and the junction holds 6 bases not matched to any gene. CDR1 and CDR2 are drawn from the germline V gene: KGHDR, SFDVKD. The protocol used for the library was the immunoSEQ multiplex PCR assay. TCRdb took this table from immuneACCESS and kept in-frame rearrangements with V and J called. Such tables lack part of the clones; where checked against another copy, unresolved V genes explain under half of the gap, and the rest is unexplained. The sample table lists tens of thousands of clones, 94% of them with a count of one. The leading ten clones occupy 4% of the sample. Remarks on this clone: Which antigen it targets is not known. No base quality information exists; no much larger clone differs at one position.

The V and J segments used are TRBV24-1 and TRBJ1-2; a stretch of 7 junction bases matches TRBD1. Sequencing input: blood. This sequence originates from a young man in good health. This receptor carries the CDR3 CATSDTDRLNGYTF. The DNA sequence is as follows: TGTGCCACCAGTGATACGGACAGGCTCAATGGCTACACCTTC.